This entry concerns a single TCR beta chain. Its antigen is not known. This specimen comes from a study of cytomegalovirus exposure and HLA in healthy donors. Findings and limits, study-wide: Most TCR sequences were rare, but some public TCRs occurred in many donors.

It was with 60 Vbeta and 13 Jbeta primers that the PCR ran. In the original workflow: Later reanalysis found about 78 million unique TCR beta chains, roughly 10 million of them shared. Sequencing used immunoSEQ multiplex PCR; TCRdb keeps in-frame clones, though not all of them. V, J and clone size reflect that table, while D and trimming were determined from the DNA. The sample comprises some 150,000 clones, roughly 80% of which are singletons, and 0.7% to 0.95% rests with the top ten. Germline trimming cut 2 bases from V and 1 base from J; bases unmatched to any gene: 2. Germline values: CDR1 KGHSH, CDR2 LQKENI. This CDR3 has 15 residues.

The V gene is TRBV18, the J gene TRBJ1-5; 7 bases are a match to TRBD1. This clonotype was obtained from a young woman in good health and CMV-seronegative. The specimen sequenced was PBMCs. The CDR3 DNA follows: TGTGCCAGCTCACCAAGGACAGGAAGCAATCAGCCCCAGCATTTT. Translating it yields CASSPRTGSNQPQHF.